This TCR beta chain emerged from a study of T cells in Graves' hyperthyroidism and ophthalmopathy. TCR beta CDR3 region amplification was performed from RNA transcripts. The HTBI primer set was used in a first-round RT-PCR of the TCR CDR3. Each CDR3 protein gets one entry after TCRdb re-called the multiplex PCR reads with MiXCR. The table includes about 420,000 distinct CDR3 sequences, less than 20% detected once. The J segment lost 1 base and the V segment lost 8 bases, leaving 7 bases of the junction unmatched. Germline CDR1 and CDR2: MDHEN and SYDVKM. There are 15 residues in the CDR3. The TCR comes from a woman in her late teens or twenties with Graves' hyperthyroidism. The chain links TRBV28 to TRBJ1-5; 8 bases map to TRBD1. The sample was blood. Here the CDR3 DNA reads TGTGCCAGCCGGCAGGGGGCTTCCAGCAATCAGCCCCAGCATTTT. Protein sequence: CASRQGASSNQPQHF.